This entry concerns a single T cell receptor beta chain. The antigen is not known. Assay: immunoSEQ multiplex PCR; the TCRdb copy retains only in-frame clones and omits some. Of 52,000 or so clones in the sample, 70% to 90% were seen once. These data are taken from a study of OX40 agonist ivuxolimab in advanced cancers. The germline V and J ends were trimmed by 5 bases and 9 bases, with 8 bases remaining between them. The CDR3 consists of 11 residues. Germline CDR1 is SGHVS and CDR2 is FNYEAQ. Study outcomes and limitations: The authors also found low normalized T-cell clonal expansion in some nonresponders.

The cohort excluded patients with autoimmune disease history or systemic immunosuppression. The sample consisted of CD4+ or CD8+ T cells sorted from blood, taken in a trial of the OX40 agonist ivuxolimab. The V gene is TRBV7-6, the J gene TRBJ2-1; a weak D match, TRBD2 (5 bases). The source is an adult with an advanced solid tumor such as melanoma, head and neck, liver or kidney cancer. In DNA, the CDR3 is TGTGCCAGCAGCCAAGAGGGTGAGCAGTTCTTC. Its protein is CASSQEGEQFF.